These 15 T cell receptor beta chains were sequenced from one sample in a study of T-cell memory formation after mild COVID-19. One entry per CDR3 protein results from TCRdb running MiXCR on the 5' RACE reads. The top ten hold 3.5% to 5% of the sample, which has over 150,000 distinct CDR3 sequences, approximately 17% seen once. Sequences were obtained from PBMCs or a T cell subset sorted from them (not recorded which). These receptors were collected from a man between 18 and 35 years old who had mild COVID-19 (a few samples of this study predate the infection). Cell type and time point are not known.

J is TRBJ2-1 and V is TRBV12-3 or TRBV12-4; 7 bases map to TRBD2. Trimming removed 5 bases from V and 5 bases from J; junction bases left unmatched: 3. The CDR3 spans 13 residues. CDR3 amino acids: CASSAGGDNEQFF. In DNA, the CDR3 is TGTGCCAGCAGTGCTGGGGGGGACAATGAGCAGTTCTTC.

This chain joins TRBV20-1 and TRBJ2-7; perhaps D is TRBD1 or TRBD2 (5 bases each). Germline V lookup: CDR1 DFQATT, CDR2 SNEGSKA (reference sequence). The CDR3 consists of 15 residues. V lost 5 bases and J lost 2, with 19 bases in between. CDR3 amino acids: CSAARAGALTYEQYF. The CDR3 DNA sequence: TGCAGTGCTGCTAGAGCCGGGGCGCTCACCTACGAGCAGTACTTC.

The CDR3 DNA sequence: TGTGCCAGCAGTTTTAGAACAGGGGGCGAAAAACTGTTTTTT. Its protein is CASSFRTGGEKLFF. The chain employs TRBV12-3 or TRBV12-4 and TRBJ1-4, with 9 bases fitting TRBD1. V shed 3 bases and J 8 bases; nucleotides not matched to a gene: 4. CDR3 length: 14 residues.

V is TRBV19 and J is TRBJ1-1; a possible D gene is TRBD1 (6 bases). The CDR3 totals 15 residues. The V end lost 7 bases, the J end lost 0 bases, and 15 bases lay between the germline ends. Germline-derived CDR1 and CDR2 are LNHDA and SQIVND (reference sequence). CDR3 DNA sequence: TGTGCCAGTAACTTCGGGGGGGCCATGAACACTGAAGCTTTCTTT. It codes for CASNFGGAMNTEAFF.

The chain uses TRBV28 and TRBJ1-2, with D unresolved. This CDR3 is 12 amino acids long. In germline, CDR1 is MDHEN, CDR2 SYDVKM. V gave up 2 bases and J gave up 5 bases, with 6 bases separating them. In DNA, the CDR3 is TGTGCCAGCAGTTTAAGGCAGTATGGCTACACCTTC. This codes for CASSLRQYGYTF.

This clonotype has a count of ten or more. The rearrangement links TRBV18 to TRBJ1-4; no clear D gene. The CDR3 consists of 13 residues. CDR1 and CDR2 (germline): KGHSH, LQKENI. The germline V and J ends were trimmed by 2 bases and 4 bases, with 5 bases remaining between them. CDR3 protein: CASSPNSNEKLFF. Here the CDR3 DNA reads TGTGCCAGCTCACCAAACAGTAATGAAAAACTGTTTTTT.

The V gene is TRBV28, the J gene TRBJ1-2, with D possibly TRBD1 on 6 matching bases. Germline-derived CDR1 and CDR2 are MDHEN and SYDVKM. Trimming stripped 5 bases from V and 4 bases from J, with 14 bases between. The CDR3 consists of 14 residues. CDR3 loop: CASSIPQGPYGYTF. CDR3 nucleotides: TGTGCCAGCAGTATCCCCCAGGGGCCCTATGGCTACACCTTC.

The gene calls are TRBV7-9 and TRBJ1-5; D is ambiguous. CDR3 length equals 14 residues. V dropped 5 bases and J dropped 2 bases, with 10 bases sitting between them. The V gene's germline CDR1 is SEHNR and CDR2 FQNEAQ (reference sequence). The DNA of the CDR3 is TGTGCCAGCAGCACCGCGGGCGGCAATCAGCCCCAGCATTTT. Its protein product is CASSTAGGNQPQHF.

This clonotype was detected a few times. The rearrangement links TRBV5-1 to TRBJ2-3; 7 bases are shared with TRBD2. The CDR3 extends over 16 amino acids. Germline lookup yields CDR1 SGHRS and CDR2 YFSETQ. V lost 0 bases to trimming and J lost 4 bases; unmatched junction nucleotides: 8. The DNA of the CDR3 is TGCGCCAGCAGCTTGGGGGTCGGGGGGAGAGCAGATACGCAGTATTTT. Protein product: CASSLGVGGRADTQYF.

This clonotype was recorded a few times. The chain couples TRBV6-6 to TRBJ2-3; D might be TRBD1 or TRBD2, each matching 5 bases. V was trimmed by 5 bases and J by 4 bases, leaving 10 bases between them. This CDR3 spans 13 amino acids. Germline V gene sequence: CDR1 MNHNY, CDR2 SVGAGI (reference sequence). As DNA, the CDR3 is TGTGCCAGCAGTCCGGGGCGTCCAGATACGCAGTATTTT. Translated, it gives CASSPGRPDTQYF.

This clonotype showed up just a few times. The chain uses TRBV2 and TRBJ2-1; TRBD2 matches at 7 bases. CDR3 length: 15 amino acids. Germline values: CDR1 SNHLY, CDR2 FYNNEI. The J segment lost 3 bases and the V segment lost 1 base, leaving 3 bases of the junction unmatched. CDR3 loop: CASSEVGGDYNEQFF. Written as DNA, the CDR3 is TGTGCCAGCAGTGAAGTGGGGGGGGACTACAATGAGCAGTTCTTC.

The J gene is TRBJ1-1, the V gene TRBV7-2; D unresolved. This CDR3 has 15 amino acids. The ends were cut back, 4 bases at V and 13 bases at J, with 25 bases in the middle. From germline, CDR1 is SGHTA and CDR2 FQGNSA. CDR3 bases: TGTGCCAGCAGCTATGAGGCACGGATACGGGGTTGGGGTTTCTTT. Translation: CASSYEARIRGWGFF.

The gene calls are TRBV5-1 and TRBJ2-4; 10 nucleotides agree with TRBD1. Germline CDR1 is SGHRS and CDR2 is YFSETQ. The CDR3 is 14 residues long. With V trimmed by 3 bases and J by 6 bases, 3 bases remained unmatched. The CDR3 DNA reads TGCGCCAGCAGCTCGGGACAGGGGACAAACATTCAGTACTTC. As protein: CASSSGQGTNIQYF.

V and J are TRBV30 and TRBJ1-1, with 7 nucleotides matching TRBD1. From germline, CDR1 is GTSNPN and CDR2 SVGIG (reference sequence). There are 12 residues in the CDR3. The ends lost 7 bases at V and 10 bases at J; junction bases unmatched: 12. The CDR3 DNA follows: TGTGCCTCTCAGGGGGGCAGCAGTACAGCTTTCTTT. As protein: CASQGGSSTAFF.

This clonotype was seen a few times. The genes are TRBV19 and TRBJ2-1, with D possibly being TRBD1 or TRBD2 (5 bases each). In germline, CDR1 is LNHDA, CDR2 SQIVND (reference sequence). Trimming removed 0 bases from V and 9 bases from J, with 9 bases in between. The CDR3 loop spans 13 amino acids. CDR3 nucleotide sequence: TGTGCCAGTAGTATAGATCGGGGCGGTGAGCAGTTCTTC. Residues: CASSIDRGGEQFF.